A selection of T cell receptor beta chains follows, all from one sample in a study of T-cell reconstitution after alpha-beta-depleted transplantation in children. TCRdb analysed the PCR reads with MiXCR anew, one entry per CDR3 protein. The repertoire holds about 690,000 distinct CDR3 sequences, with roughly 17% as singletons. The sequencing here drew on PBMCs from the stem cell graft donor, taken from the stem cell graft. Source of these receptors: a human donor who donated a stem cell graft to a child with acute myeloid leukemia. Both conserved end residues are part of each CDR3. Fields, in order: J gene, V gene, D gene, clone size, CDR3 protein, CDR3 DNA. The D gene is left open where the match is weak. The size of a clone is reported for some rows only, either as once, few or many, or as a class for expanded clones.

J: TRBJ1-2
V: TRBV28
D: NA
size: few
CDR3: CASSLSLGTGYTF
DNA: TGTGCCAGCAGTTTATCCTTGGGGACTGGCTACACCTTC

J: TRBJ2-7
V: TRBV20-1
D: NA
size: many
CDR3: CSARGGQTYEQYF
DNA: TGCAGTGCTAGGGGTGGGCAGACCTACGAGCAGTACTTC

J: TRBJ2-5
V: TRBV7-9
D: NA
size: NA
CDR3: CASSSPLGQETQYF
DNA: TGTGCCAGCAGCTCGCCCTTGGGGCAAGAGACCCAGTACTTC

J: TRBJ2-5
V: TRBV20-1
D: NA
size: many
CDR3: CSADPGQQETQYF
DNA: TGCAGTGCTGATCCGGGACAACAAGAGACCCAGTACTTC

J: TRBJ2-1
V: TRBV20-1
D: NA
size: many
CDR3: CSAPRQELGRNEQFF
DNA: TGCAGTGCTCCAAGACAGGAATTAGGACGCAATGAGCAGTTCTTC

J: TRBJ2-5
V: TRBV12-3/TRBV12-4
D: NA
size: many
CDR3: CASSTLGRTQETQYF
DNA: TGTGCCAGCAGCACCCTGGGCAGGACACAAGAGACCCAGTACTTC

J: TRBJ2-5
V: TRBV25-1
D: NA
size: NA
CDR3: CASSEDSTETQYF
DNA: TGTGCCAGCAGTGAAGATAGCACAGAGACCCAGTACTTC

J: TRBJ2-3
V: TRBV5-1
D: NA
size: NA
CDR3: CASSFRDGDTQYF
DNA: TGCGCCAGCAGCTTTAGAGACGGAGATACGCAGTATTTT

J: TRBJ2-1
V: TRBV7-2
D: NA
size: few
CDR3: CASSLALLSAFGQFF
DNA: TGTGCCAGCAGCTTAGCCCTTTTGTCGGCTTTTGGGCAGTTCTTC

J: TRBJ1-6
V: TRBV25-1
D: TRBD1
size: few
CDR3: CASSQAGGRSPLHF
DNA: TGTGCCAGCAGTCAGGCAGGGGGCCGCTCACCCCTCCACTTT

J: TRBJ2-1
V: TRBV3-1
D: NA
size: NA
CDR3: CASSQAGTNEQFF
DNA: TGTGCCAGCAGCCAAGCAGGGACGAATGAGCAGTTCTTC

J: TRBJ1-3
V: TRBV5-1
D: NA
size: NA
CDR3: CASSPQEGSPNTIYF
DNA: TGCGCCAGCAGCCCCCAGGAGGGATCTCCAAACACCATATATTTT

J: TRBJ2-3
V: TRBV10-3
D: TRBD1
size: many
CDR3: CAISGTGEADTQYF
DNA: TGTGCCATCAGCGGGACAGGGGAGGCAGATACGCAGTATTTT

J: TRBJ2-7
V: TRBV6-2/TRBV6-3
D: NA
size: many
CDR3: CASSSPWEASYEQYF
DNA: TGTGCCAGCAGTTCCCCTTGGGAAGCTTCCTACGAGCAGTACTTC

J: TRBJ2-2
V: TRBV20-1
D: NA
size: many
CDR3: CSARLGTSGELFF
DNA: TGCAGTGCTAGGTTAGGGACTTCCGGGGAGCTGTTTTTT

J: TRBJ2-5
V: TRBV11-3
D: TRBD1
size: NA
CDR3: CASSGGQGQETQYF
DNA: TGTGCCAGCAGCGGGGGACAGGGTCAAGAGACCCAGTACTTC

J: TRBJ1-1
V: TRBV29-1
D: NA
size: many
CDR3: CSVEEGGNTEAFF
DNA: TGCAGCGTTGAAGAGGGAGGGAACACTGAAGCTTTCTTT

J: TRBJ2-3
V: TRBV29-1
D: NA
size: many
CDR3: CSSGDTQYF
DNA: TGCAGCTCCGGGGATACGCAGTATTTT

J: TRBJ2-7
V: TRBV5-1
D: TRBD2
size: NA
CDR3: CASSWDWGGSYEQYF
DNA: TGCGCCAGCAGCTGGGACTGGGGGGGCTCCTACGAGCAGTACTTC

J: TRBJ1-5
V: TRBV10-3
D: NA
size: few
CDR3: CAISESGRSANQPQHF
DNA: TGTGCCATCAGTGAGTCAGGCAGGTCAGCTAATCAGCCCCAGCATTTT

J: TRBJ1-2
V: TRBV20-1
D: TRBD1
size: many
CDR3: CITPGQGDYGYTF
DNA: TGCATAACCCCGGGACAGGGGGACTATGGCTACACCTTC

J: TRBJ1-2
V: TRBV20-1
D: NA
size: many
CDR3: CSARDGPAYGYTF
DNA: TGCAGTGCTAGAGATGGGCCAGCCTATGGCTACACCTTC

J: TRBJ2-7
V: TRBV24-1
D: NA
size: many
CDR3: CATSDSRRGYEQYF
DNA: TGTGCCACCAGTGATTCCCGGCGGGGCTACGAGCAGTACTTC

J: TRBJ1-2
V: TRBV4-1
D: TRBD1
size: NA
CDR3: CASSPDEGTGGFYGYTF
DNA: TGCGCCAGCAGCCCCGATGAGGGGACAGGGGGCTTTTATGGCTACACCTTC

J: TRBJ2-2
V: TRBV24-1
D: TRBD1
size: few
CDR3: CATSDAGTGPNTGELFF
DNA: TGTGCCACCAGTGACGCGGGGACAGGGCCTAACACCGGGGAGCTGTTTTTT

J: TRBJ2-2
V: TRBV24-1
D: NA
size: once
CDR3: CATSTRLVSGELFF
DNA: TGTGCCACCAGTACGAGACTAGTCTCCGGGGAGCTGTTTTTT

J: TRBJ2-3
V: TRBV20-1
D: TRBD2
size: NA
CDR3: CSARRSTGGRRDTQYF
DNA: TGCAGTGCTAGAAGGAGTACGGGGGGGCGTCGTGATACGCAGTATTTT

J: TRBJ2-1
V: TRBV20-1
D: TRBD2
size: NA
CDR3: CSASRSGRLAGANEQFF
DNA: TGCAGTGCTAGTCGAAGCGGTAGGCTAGCGGGAGCCAATGAGCAGTTCTTC

J: TRBJ2-2
V: TRBV4-2
D: TRBD1
size: NA
CDR3: CASSQRQGWDTGELFF
DNA: TGTGCCAGCAGCCAAAGACAGGGATGGGATACCGGGGAGCTGTTTTTT

J: TRBJ2-4
V: TRBV12-3/TRBV12-4
D: NA
size: few
CDR3: CASRGRGGTEAKNIQYF
DNA: TGTGCCAGCAGAGGCCGAGGGGGGACGGAAGCCAAAAACATTCAGTACTTC

J: TRBJ1-4
V: TRBV15
D: TRBD1
size: NA
CDR3: CATSRDGELATGAATNEKLFF
DNA: TGTGCCACCAGCAGAGATGGGGAGCTCGCGACAGGGGCGGCAACTAATGAAAAACTGTTTTTT

J: TRBJ1-3
V: TRBV12-3/TRBV12-4
D: NA
size: NA
CDR3: CASSFLGTASGNTIYF
DNA: TGTGCCAGCAGTTTTCTGGGGACCGCCTCTGGAAACACCATATATTTT

J: TRBJ1-2
V: TRBV20-1
D: NA
size: many
CDR3: CSANSANYGYTF
DNA: TGCAGTGCGAACAGTGCTAACTATGGCTACACCTTC

J: TRBJ2-1
V: TRBV5-6
D: TRBD2
size: few
CDR3: CASSLVAGGHYNEQFF
DNA: TGTGCCAGCAGCTTGGTAGCGGGGGGGCACTACAATGAGCAGTTCTTC

J: TRBJ2-4
V: TRBV20-1
D: NA
size: NA
CDR3: CSARDLSLNIQYF
DNA: TGCAGTGCTAGAGATCTGTCGCTAAACATTCAGTACTTC

J: TRBJ2-7
V: TRBV6-1
D: NA
size: few
CDR3: CASSDPSRARPYEQYF
DNA: TGTGCCAGCAGTGACCCCTCTAGGGCAAGGCCCTACGAGCAGTACTTC

J: TRBJ1-6
V: TRBV20-1
D: TRBD1
size: many
CDR3: CSAGGQGVANSPLHF
DNA: TGCAGTGCGGGGGGACAGGGGGTCGCTAATTCACCCCTCCACTTT

J: TRBJ2-1
V: TRBV5-4
D: NA
size: few
CDR3: CASSFAWDFNNEQFF
DNA: TGTGCCAGCAGCTTTGCTTGGGACTTTAACAATGAGCAGTTCTTC

J: TRBJ2-7
V: TRBV5-5
D: TRBD1
size: many
CDR3: CASSLPGTVHEQYF
DNA: TGTGCCAGCAGCCTCCCCGGGACAGTGCACGAGCAGTACTTC

J: TRBJ1-2
V: TRBV20-1
D: NA
size: few
CDR3: CSARDKRGTGYTF
DNA: TGCAGTGCTAGAGATAAACGAGGGACCGGCTACACCTTC